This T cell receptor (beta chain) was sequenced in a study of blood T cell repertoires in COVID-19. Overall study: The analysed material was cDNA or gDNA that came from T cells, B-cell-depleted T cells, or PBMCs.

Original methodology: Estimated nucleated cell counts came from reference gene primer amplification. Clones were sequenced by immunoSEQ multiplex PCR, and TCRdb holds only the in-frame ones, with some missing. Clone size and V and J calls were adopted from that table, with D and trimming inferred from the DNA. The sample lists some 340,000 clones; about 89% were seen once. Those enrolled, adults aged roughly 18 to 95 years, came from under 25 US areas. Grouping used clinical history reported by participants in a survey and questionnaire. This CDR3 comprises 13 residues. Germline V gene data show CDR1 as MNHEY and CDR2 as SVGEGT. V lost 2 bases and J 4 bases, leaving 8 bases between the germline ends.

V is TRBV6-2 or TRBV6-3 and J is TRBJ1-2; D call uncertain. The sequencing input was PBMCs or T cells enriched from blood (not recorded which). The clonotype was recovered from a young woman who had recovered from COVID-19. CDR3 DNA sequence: TGTGCCAGCAGTTACGGTCAGATCTATGGCTACACCTTC. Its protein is CASSYGQIYGYTF.